The clone carrying this T cell receptor (beta chain) was picked up many times. MiXCR was run by TCRdb on the RACE reads, yielding one entry per CDR3 protein. The data contain around 76,000 distinct CDR3 sequences, 10% to 15% of them seen just once; the ten biggest clones take up 3.5% to 4.5%. Germline values: CDR1 SQVTM, CDR2 ANQGSEA. This CDR3 is 15 amino acids long. V gave up 3 bases and J gave up 2 bases, with 13 bases separating them. The sample is drawn from a study of human T cells and chemical hapten exposure. On the study more broadly: The sensitizing agent was 2% DPC, placed on about 2 cm by about 2 cm of upper inner arm skin. Women made up most patients, who had alopecia areata, totalis or universalis.

This sample's time point: patch test 1, 2 weeks after DPC sensitization. Specified treatment: therapeutic diphenylcyclopropenone sensitization with weekly scalp DPC. Alopecia patients between 18 and 70 years old and suitable for DPC were used as donors. The V gene is TRBV29-1, the J gene TRBJ2-2; TRBD1 is a possible D gene (6 bases). The sequencing here drew on whole blood, taken in connection with sensitization to the hapten diphenylcyclopropenone (DPC). This TCR derives from a woman aged 60-75 years with alopecia areata. Some clones in this sample may be carry-over from other donors' samples. The CDR3 here is CSVDSGTPNTGELFF. CDR3 nucleotide sequence: TGCAGCGTTGATTCCGGGACACCAAACACCGGGGAGCTGTTTTTT.